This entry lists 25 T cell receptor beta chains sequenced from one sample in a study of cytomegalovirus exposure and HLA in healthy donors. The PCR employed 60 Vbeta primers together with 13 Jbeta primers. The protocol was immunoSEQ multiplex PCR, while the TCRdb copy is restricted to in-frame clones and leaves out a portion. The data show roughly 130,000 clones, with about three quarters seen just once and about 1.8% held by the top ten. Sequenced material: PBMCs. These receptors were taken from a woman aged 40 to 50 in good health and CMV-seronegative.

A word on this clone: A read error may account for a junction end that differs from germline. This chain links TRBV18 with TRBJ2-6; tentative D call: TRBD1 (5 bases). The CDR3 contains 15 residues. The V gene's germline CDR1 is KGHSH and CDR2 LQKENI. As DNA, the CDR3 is TGTGCCAGCTCACGTCCTAACTCTGGGGCCAACGGCCTGGCTTTC. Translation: CASSRPNSGANGLAF.

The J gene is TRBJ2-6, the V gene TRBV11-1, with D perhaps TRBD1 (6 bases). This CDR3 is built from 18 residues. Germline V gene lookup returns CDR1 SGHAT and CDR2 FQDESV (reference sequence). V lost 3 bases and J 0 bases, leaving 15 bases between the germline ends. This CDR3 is CASSLRDTRFSGANVLTF. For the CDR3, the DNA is TGTGCCAGCAGCTTGAGGGACACCCGATTCTCTGGGGCCAACGTCCTGACTTTC.

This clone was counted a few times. CDR3 protein: CASSRTGQELSYEQYF. Written as DNA, the CDR3 is TGCGCCAGCAGCAGGACTGGACAGGAGCTCTCCTACGAGCAGTACTTC. The gene calls are TRBV5-1 and TRBJ2-7, with TRBD1 matching over 7 bases. The V gene's germline CDR1 is SGHRS and CDR2 YFSETQ. This CDR3 spans 16 amino acids. V shed 4 bases and J 0 bases; nucleotides not matched to a gene: 10.

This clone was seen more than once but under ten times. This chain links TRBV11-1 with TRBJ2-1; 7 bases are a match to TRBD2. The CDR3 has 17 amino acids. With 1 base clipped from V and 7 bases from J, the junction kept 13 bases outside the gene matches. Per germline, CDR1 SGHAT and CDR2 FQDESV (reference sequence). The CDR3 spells CASSLETGAGILNEQFF. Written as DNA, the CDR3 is TGTGCCAGCAGCTTAGAAACAGGAGCGGGGATATTGAATGAGCAGTTCTTC.

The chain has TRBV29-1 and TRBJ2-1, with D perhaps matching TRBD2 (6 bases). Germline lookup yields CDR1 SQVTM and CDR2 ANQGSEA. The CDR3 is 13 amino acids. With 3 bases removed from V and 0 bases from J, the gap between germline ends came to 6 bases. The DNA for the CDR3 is TGCAGCGTTGACGGGGGCTCCTACAATGAGCAGTTCTTC. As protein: CSVDGGSYNEQFF.

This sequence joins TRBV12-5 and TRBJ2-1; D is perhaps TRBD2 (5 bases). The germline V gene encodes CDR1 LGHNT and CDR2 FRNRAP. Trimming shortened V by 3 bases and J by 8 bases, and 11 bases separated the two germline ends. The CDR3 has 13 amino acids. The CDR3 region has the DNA TGTGCTAGTGGTTTTTCCCCGCGGGATGAGCAGTTCTTC. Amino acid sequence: CASGFSPRDEQFF. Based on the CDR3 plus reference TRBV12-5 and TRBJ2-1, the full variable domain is DARVTQTPRHKVTEMGQEVTMRCQPILGHNTVFWYRQTMMQGLELLAYFRNRAPLDDSGMPKDRFSAEMPDATLATLKIQPSEPRDSAVYFCASGFSPRDEQFFGPGTRLTVL.

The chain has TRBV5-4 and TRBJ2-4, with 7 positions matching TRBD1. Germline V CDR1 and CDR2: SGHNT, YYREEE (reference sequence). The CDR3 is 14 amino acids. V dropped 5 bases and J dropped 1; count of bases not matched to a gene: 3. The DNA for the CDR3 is TGTGCCAGCAGTACAGGGGATGCCAAAAACATTCAGTACTTC. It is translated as CASSTGDAKNIQYF.

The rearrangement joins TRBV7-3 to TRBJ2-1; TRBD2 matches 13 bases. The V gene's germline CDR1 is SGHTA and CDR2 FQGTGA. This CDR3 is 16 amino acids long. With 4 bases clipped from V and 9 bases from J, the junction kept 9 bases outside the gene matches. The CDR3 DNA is TGTGCCAGCAGCTCGAGAGGACTAGCGGGAGCGGCTGAGCAGTTCTTC. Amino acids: CASSSRGLAGAAEQFF.

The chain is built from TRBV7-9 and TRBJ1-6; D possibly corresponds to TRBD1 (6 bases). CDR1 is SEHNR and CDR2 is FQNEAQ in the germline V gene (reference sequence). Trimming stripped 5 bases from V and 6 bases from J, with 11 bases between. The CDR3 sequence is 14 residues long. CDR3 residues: CASSTGTRNSPLHF. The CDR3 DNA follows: TGTGCCAGCAGCACAGGGACACGTAATTCACCCCTCCACTTT.

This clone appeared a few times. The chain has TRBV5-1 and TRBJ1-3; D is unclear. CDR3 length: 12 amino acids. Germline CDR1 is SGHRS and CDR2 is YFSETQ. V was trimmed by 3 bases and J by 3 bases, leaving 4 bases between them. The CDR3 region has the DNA TGCGCCAGCAGCTATAGTGGAAACACCATATATTTT. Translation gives CASSYSGNTIYF.

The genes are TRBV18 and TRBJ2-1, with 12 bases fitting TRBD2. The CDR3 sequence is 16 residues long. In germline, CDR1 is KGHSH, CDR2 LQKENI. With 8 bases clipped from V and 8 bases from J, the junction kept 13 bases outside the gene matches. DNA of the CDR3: TGTGCCAGCACCCGAAGGCCTAGCGGGAGGGGCGATGAGCAGTTCTTC. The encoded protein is CASTRRPSGRGDEQFF.

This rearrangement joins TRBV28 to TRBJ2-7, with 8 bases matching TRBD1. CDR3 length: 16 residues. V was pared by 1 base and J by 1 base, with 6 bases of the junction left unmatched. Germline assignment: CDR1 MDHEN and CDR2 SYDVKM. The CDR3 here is CASSLSPRTGSYEQYF. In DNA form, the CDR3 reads TGTGCCAGCAGTTTATCCCCGAGGACAGGGTCCTACGAGCAGTACTTC.

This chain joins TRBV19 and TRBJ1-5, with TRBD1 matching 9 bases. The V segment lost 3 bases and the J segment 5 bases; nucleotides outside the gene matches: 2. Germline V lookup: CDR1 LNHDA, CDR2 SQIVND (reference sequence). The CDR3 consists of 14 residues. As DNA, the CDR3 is TGTGCCAGTAGTATTGGACAGGGGTATCAGCCCCAGCATTTT. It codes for CASSIGQGYQPQHF.

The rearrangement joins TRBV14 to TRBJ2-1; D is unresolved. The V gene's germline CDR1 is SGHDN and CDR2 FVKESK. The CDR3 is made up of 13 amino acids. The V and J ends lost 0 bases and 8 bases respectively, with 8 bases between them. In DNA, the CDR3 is TGTGCCAGCAGCCAAGAATATTCCGATGAGCAGTTCTTC. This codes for CASSQEYSDEQFF.

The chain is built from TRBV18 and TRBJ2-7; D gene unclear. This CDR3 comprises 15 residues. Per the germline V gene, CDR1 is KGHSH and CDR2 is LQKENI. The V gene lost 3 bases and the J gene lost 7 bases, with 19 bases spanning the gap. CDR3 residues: CASSPRQARFGEQYF. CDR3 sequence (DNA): TGTGCCAGCTCACCTCGGCAGGCAAGATTTGGGGAGCAGTACTTC.

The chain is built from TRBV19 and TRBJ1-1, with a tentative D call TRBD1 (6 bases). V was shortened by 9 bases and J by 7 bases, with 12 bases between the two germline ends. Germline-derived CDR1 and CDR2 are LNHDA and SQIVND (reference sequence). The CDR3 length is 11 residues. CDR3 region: CASRGRGEAFF. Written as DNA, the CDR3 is TGTGCCAGCCGTGGCAGGGGTGAAGCTTTCTTT. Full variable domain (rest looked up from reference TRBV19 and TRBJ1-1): DGGITQSPKYLFRKEGQNVTLSCEQNLNHDAMYWYRQDPGQGLRLIYYSQIVNDFQKGDIAEGYSVSREKKESFPLTVTSAQKNPTAFYLCASRGRGEAFFGQGTRLTVV.

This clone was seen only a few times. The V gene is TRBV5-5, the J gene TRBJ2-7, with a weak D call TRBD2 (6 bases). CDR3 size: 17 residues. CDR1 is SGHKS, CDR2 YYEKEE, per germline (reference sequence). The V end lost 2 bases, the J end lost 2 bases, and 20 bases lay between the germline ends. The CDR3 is CASSLDSRPGLAYEQYF. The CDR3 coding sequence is TGTGCCAGCAGCTTAGACAGCCGACCGGGACTCGCCTACGAGCAGTACTTC.

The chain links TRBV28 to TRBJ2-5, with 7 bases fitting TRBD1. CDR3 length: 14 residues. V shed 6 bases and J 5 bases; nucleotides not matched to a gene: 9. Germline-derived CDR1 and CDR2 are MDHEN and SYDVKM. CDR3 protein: CASSGTGEGETQYF. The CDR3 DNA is TGTGCCAGCAGCGGCACAGGGGAAGGGGAGACCCAGTACTTC.

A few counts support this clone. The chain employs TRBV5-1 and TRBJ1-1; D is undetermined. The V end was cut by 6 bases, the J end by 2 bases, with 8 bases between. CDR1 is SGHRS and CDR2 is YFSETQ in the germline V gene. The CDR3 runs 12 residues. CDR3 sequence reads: CASKRSNTEAFF. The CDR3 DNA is TGCGCCAGCAAACGGAGTAACACTGAAGCTTTCTTT. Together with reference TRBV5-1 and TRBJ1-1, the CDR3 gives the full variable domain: KAGVTQTPRYLIKTRGQQVTLSCSPISGHRSVSWYQQTPGQGLQFLFEYFSETQRNKGNFPGRFSGRQFSNSRSEMNVSTLELGDSALYLCASKRSNTEAFFGQGTRLTVV.

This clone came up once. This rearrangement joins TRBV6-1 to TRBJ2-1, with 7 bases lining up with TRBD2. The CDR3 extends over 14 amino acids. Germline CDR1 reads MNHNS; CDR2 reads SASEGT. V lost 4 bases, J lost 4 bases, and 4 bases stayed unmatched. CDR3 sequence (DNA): TGTGCCAGCAGTGGTCTAGCGGTGTACAATGAGCAGTTCTTC. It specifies CASSGLAVYNEQFF.

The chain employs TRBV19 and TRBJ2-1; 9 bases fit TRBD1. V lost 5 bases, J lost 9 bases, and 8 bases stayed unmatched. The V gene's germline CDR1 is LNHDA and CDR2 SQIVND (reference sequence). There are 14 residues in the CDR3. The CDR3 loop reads CASSADRGIVEQFF. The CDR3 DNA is TGTGCCAGTAGTGCGGACAGGGGAATCGTTGAGCAGTTCTTC. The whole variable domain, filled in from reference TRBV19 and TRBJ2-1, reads DGGITQSPKYLFRKEGQNVTLSCEQNLNHDAMYWYRQDPGQGLRLIYYSQIVNDFQKGDIAEGYSVSREKKESFPLTVTSAQKNPTAFYLCASSADRGIVEQFFGPGTRLTVL.

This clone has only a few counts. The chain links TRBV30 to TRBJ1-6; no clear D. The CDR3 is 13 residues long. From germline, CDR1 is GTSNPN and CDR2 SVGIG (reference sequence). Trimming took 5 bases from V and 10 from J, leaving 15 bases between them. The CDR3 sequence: CAWVRDGSSPLHF. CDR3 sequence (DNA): TGTGCCTGGGTCCGCGATGGGAGCTCACCCCTCCACTTT.

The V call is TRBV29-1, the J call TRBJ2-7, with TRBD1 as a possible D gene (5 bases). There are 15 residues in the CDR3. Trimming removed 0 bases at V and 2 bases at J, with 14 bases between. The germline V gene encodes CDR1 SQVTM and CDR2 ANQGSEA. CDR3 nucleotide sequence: TGCAGCGTTGAAGATAACCAGGGCCCTGCCTACGAGCAGTACTTC. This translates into CSVEDNQGPAYEQYF.

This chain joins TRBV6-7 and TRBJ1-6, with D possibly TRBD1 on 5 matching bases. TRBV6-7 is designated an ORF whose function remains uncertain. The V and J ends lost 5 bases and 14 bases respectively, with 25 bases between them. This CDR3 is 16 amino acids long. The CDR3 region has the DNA TGTGCCAGCAGTCGCGACGGCGGGACTGGATGGGGGTCCCTCCACTTT. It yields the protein CASSRDGGTGWGSLHF.

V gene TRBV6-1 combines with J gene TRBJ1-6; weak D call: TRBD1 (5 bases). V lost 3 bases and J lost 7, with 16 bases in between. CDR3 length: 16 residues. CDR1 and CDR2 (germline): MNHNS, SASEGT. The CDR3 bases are TGTGCCAGCAGTGACCAGGGTCCCAGGGAAAATTCACCCCTCCACTTT. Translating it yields CASSDQGPRENSPLHF.